This T cell receptor (beta chain) was sequenced during a study of regulatory T cells in long-lasting Graves disease. Across the study: Graves' patients with a new diagnosis had received antithyroid drugs under 3 months.

This clonotype has at least ten counts. As yet, its antigen is unknown. HTBI primers from iRepertoire and Arm-PCR of CDR3 regions yielded the TCR beta libraries. Each CDR3 protein gets one entry after TCRdb re-called the multiplex PCR reads with MiXCR. The repertoire holds about 400,000 distinct CDR3 sequences, with 15% as singletons. Stated time point: newly diagnosed GD, antithyroid drugs for less than 3 months. Extracted PBMC RNA gave rise to the TCR library. Notes on the study in general: Blood alone, not thyroid tissue, was studied.

Trimming took 6 bases from V and 1 from J, leaving 9 bases between them. Per germline, CDR1 MNHNS and CDR2 SASEGT. The CDR3 is 13 amino acids. The same data also went into a second study, on T cells in Graves' hyperthyroidism and ophthalmopathy. That source notes: Patients were excluded because of uncontrolled infection, other autoimmune disease, pregnancy or lactation. The TCR CDR3 was amplified in a first-round RT-PCR using the HTBI primer set.

The starting material was peripheral blood mononuclear cells (PBMCs), obtained at new diagnosis, from a patient treated with antithyroid drugs. The chain has TRBV6-1 and TRBJ2-5; possible D gene TRBD1, 6 bases. The TCR originated in a woman aged 40 to 55 with Graves disease. Here the CDR3 DNA reads TGTGCCAGCAGGCGGACAGTCCAAGAGACCCAGTACTTC. This encodes CASRRTVQETQYF.